One T cell receptor beta chain is described in this entry. Its antigen remains unidentified. The input lacks base qualities; no much larger clone sits a single base away. Each collaborating institution followed its own protocols to collect whole blood in K2EDTA tubes. For TCRbeta analysis, collaborators shipped samples as frozen whole blood, isolated PBMCs, or DNA extracted from either of those sample types. TCRbeta CDR3 regions were amplified from genomic DNA by means of the immunoSEQ Assay, a bias-controlled multiplex PCR. For the original study's pipeline: The number of nucleated cells in each sample was estimated by amplification of reference gene primers within the assay. To quantify the absolute abundance of each unique TCRbeta CDR3 rearrangement, sequence reads were collapsed and filtered. For each sample, productive Simpson clonality was calculated as the square root of Simpson's diversity index across productive rearrangements. In its TCRdb copy, this immuneACCESS table keeps in-frame sequences only and misses some clones. Where compared with another copy, unresolved V genes explain less than half of these, and the others have no known cause. The V and J calls and clone size are taken from that table; D and trimming were inferred from the DNA. A total of approximately 210,000 clones appear in this sample, almost 85% of them only once. Approximately 12% of the sample rests with the top ten.

These data come from a study of blood T cell repertoires in COVID-19 (dated by TCRdb to about 2020). Background on the whole study: Samples covering the acute and convalescent phases of COVID-19 were provided by collaborators in the United States, Italy and Spain. The material from the prospective study consisted of cDNA or gDNA derived from T cells, B-cell-depleted T cells, or PBMCs. Subjects who had been exposed to COVID-19, were actively infected with it, or had recovered from it provided the deeply sampled blood TCRbeta repertoires that made up the dataset. A freely available public database, intended as a resource for researchers studying the immune response to SARS-CoV-2, is where the repertoires were released. The samples were drawn from two sources: the first 160 participants of the ongoing ImmuneRACE study, and 950 to 1,500 subjects contributed by 6 global collaborators. A de-identified subject ID, COVID-19 status, age in years and sex were almost always included in the sample metadata. HLA class I and class II types, where available, came from metadata supplied by the sample provider rather than from assay-based typing.

V is reduced by 5 bases and J by 0 bases, leaving a spacing of 14 bases between them. The CDR3 starts with the cysteine, ends with the phenylalanine, and has 16 residues. Of all the DNA, just the CDR3 is kept, 48 bases in frame from base 1. The germline V gene provides CDR1 SGHAT and CDR2 FQNNGV. Study-wide findings and limitations: The amount of clinical and demographic metadata varied by source and participant and was provided uncurated.

Source material: peripheral blood. The clonotype originates from a woman aged 40 to 50 with acute or convalescent COVID-19. The chain uses TRBV11-2 and TRBJ2-1, with a weak D call of TRBD2 (6 bases match). This receptor has the CDR3 CASSRGAGSSYNEQFF. DNA sequence: TGTGCCAGCAGCCGCGGGGCGGGGAGCTCCTACAATGAGCAGTTCTTC.